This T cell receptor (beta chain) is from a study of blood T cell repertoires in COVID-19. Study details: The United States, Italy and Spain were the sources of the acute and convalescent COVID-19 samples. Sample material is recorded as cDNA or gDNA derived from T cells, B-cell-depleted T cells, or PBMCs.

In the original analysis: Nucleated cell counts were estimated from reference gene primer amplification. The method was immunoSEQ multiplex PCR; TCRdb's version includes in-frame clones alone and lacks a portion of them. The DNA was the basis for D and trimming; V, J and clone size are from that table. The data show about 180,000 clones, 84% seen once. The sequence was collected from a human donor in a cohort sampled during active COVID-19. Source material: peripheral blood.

CDR3 DNA: TGTGCCAGCAGCCAAGATCAGAGTAGCCACAATGAGCAGTTCTTC. As protein: CASSQDQSSHNEQFF. The chain joins TRBV3-1 (or the pseudogene TRBV3-2) to TRBJ2-1; D call uncertain. Trimming left V 0 bases short and J 5 bases short, with 11 bases between. The CDR3 length is 15 residues. Germline V CDR1 and CDR2: LGHDT, YNNKEL (reference sequence).